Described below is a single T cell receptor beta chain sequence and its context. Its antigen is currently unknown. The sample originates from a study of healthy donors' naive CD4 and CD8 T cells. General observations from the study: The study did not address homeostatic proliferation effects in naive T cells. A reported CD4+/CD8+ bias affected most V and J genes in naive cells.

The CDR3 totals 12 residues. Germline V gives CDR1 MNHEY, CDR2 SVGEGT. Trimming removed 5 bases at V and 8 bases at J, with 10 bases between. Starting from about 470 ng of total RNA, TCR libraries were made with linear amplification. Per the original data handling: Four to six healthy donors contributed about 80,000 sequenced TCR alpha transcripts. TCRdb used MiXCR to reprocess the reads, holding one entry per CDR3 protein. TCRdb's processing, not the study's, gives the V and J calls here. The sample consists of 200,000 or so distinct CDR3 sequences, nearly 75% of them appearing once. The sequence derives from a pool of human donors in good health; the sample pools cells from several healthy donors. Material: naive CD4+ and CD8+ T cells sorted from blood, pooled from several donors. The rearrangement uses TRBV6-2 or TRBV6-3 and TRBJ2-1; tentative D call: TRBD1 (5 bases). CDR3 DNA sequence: TGTGCCAGCAGTCGCAGGGTCTATGAGCAGTTCTTC. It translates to CASSRRVYEQFF.